The entry below gives a single T cell receptor beta chain sequence along with its context. Germline V gene sequence: CDR1 MDHEN, CDR2 SYDVKM. V lost 11 bases, J lost 7 bases, and 7 bases stayed unmatched. There are 12 residues in the CDR3. The TCRbeta library incorporated unique molecular identifiers. TCRdb used MiXCR to reprocess the PCR reads, holding one entry per CDR3 protein. Counted here are 500,000 to 750,000 distinct CDR3 sequences, 10% to 15% occurring once; the ten biggest clones make up over 2%. The data derive from a study of T-cell reconstitution after alpha-beta-depleted transplantation in children.

This chain uses TRBV28 with TRBJ2-1; 8 bases map to TRBD2. This sequence was found in a male patient between 5 and 17 years old who had a stem cell transplant for acute myeloid leukemia, so the T cells may come from the graft donor. The sequencing here drew on PBMCs, mostly from graft donor cells, taken 360 days after TCRalphabeta/CD19-depleted stem cell transplant. In DNA, the CDR3 is TGTGCCGGCGGGAGGAATCCGAATGAGCAGTTCTTC. As protein: CAGGRNPNEQFF.